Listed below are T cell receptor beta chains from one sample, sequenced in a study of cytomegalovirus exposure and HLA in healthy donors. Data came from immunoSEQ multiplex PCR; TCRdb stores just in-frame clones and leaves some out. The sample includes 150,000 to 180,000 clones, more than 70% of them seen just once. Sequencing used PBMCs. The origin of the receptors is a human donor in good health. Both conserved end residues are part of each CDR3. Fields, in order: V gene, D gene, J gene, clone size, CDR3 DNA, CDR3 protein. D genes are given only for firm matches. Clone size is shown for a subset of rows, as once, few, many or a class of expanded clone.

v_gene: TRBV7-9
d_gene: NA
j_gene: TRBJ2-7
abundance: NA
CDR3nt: TGTGCCAGCAGCTTAGCCACCTACGAGCAGTACTTC
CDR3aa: CASSLATYEQYF

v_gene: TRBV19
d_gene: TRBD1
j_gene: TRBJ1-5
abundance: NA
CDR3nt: TGTGCCAGTAGTGGCCGGGACAGGGGTTGGGCTCAGCCCCAGCATTTT
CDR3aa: CASSGRDRGWAQPQHF

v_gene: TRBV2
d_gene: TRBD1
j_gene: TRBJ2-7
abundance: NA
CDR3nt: TGTGCCAGCAGTCCAACAGGGGCGTTGTCAACCTACGAGCAGTACTTC
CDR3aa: CASSPTGALSTYEQYF

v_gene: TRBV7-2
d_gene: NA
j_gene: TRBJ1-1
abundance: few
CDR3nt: TGTGCCAGCAGCTCTGCCAGGGGTAACACTGAAGCTTTCTTT
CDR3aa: CASSSARGNTEAFF

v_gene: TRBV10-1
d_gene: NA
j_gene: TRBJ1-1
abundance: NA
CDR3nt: TGCGCCAGCAGTGAGTCCCACTTCCCGTCAAAGAACACTGAAGCTTTCTTT
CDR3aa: CASSESHFPSKNTEAFF

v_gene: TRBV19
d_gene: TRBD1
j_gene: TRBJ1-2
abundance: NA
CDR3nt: TGTGCCAGTAGTATCGACAGGGGGCTCTATGGCTACACCTTC
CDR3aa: CASSIDRGLYGYTF

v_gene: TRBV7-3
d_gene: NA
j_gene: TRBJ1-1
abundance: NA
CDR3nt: TGTGCCAGCAGCTTAACTCCAGTAACGGAGGCTTTCTTT
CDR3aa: CASSLTPVTEAFF

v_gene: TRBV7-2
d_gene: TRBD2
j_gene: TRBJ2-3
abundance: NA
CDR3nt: TGTGCCAGCAGCCCTCGACTATCGGCACTAGCGGGAGGGGGCGAGCAGTATTTT
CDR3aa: CASSPRLSALAGGGEQYF

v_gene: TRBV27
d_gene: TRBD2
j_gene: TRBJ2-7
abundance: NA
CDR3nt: TGTGCCAGCAGTTTTGCCGGGTCTAGCGGCTACGAGCAGTACTTC
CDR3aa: CASSFAGSSGYEQYF

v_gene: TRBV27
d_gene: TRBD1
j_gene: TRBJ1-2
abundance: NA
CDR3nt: TGTGCCAGCAGTTTATCGGGGGACAGGGGGCATCCCTATGGCTACACCTTC
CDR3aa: CASSLSGDRGHPYGYTF

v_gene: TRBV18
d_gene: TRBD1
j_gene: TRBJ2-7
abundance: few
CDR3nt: TGTGCCAGCTCATACGGACAGGCCTACGAGCAGTACTTC
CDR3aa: CASSYGQAYEQYF

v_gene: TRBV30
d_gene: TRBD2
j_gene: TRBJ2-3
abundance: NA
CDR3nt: TGTGCCTGGGGGGGAGCGGGAGGGCCGGGAGATACGCAGTATTTT
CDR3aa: CAWGGAGGPGDTQYF

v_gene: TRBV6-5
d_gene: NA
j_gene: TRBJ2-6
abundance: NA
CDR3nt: TGTGCCAGCAGTTCAACAGCTAACTCTGGGGCCAACGTCCTGACTTTC
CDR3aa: CASSSTANSGANVLTF

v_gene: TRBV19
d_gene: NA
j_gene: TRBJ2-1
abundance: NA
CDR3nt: TGTGCCAGTAGTCCCATAGTTTTTCCGGGTGAGCAGTTCTTC
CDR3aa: CASSPIVFPGEQFF

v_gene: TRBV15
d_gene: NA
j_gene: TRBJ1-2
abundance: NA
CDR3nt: TGTGCCACCAACACAGGGTATGAGCAAGGCTACACCTTC
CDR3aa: CATNTGYEQGYTF

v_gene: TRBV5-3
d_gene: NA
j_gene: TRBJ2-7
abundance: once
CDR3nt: TGTCCCGAAAACCTAGTGAAAGCCTACGAGCAGTACTTC
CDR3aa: CPENLVKAYEQYF

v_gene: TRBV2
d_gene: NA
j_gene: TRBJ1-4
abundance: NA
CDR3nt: TGTGCCAGCAGTGATAAATTCAATGAAAAACTGTTTTTT
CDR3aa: CASSDKFNEKLFF

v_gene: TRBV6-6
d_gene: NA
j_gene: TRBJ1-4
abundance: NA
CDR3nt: TGTGCCAGCAGCTCAGGGAGGCTGGCTGAAAAACTGTTTTTT
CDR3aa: CASSSGRLAEKLFF

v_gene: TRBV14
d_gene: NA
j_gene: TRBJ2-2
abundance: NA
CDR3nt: TGTGCCAGCAGCCAAGATATGCTAGCCGGGGAGCTGTTTTTT
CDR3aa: CASSQDMLAGELFF

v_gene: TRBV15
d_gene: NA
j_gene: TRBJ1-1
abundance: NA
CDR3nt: TGTGCCACCAGCAGGCGGGGTAACACTGAAGCTTTCTTT
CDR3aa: CATSRRGNTEAFF

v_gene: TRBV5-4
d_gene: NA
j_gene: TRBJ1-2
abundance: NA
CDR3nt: TGTGCCAGCAGCTTACTATTTGCAGGGAACTATGGCTACACCTTC
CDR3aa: CASSLLFAGNYGYTF

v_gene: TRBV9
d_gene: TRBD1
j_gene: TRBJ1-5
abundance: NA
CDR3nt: TGTGCCAGCAGCGCAGAAGGACAGGCGACGTACGACAACCCCCAGCATTTT
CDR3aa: CASSAEGQATYDNPQHF

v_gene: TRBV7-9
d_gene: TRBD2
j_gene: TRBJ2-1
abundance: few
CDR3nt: TGTGCCAGCAGCCCGGGCGGGGGCTCCTACAATGAGCAGTTCTTC
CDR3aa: CASSPGGGSYNEQFF

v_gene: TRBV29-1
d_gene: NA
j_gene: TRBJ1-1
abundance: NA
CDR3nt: TGCAGCGCTCTGACAGGGAACACTGAAGCTTTCTTT
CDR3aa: CSALTGNTEAFF

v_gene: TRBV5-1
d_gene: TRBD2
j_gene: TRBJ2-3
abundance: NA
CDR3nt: TGCGCCAGCAGCTTGGGACTAGCGCTATTCACAGATACGCAGTATTTT
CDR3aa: CASSLGLALFTDTQYF

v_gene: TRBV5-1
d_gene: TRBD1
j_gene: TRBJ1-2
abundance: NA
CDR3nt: TGCGCCAGCAGCCGCCACCTATCACAGGGGCTTAAATTCTATGGCTACACCTTC
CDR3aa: CASSRHLSQGLKFYGYTF

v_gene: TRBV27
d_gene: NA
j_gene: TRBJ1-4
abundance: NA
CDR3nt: TGTGCCAGCAGTCCCCGACAGGCAACTAATGAAAAACTGTTTTTT
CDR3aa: CASSPRQATNEKLFF

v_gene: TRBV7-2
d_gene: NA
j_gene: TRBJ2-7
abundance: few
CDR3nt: TGTGCCAGCAGCTTAGGGCAGGGAAGCTCCTACGAGCAGTACTTC
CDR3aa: CASSLGQGSSYEQYF

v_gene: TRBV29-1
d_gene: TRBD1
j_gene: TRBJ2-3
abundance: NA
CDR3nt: TGCAGCGCCACTACAGGGGCTAGCACAGATACGCAGTATTTT
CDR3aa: CSATTGASTDTQYF

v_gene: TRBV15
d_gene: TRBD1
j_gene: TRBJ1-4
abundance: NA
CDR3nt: TGTGCCACCAGCAAAGGACAGGGGGGTAAAAAACTGTTTTTT
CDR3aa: CATSKGQGGKKLFF

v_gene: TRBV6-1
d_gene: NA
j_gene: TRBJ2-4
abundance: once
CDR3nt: TGTGCCAGCAGGCACAGGGGACTAGCCAAAAACATTCAGTACTTC
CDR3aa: CASRHRGLAKNIQYF

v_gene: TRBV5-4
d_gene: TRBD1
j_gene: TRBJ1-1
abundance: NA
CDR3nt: TGTGCCAGCACCACGGACAGGGTGGACACTGAAGCTTTCTTT
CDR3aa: CASTTDRVDTEAFF

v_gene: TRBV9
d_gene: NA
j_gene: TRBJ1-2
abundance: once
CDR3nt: TGTGCCAGCAGCGTATTCGGGGGTTCTAACTATGGCTACACCTTC
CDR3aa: CASSVFGGSNYGYTF

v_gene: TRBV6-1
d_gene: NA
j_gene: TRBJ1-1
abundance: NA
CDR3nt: TGTGCCAGCACCCGCGGGGAGTTTGAAGCTTTCTTT
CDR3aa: CASTRGEFEAFF

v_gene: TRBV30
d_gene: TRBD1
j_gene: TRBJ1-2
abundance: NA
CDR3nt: TGTGCCTGGAGGGTGACAGGGGTCAACTATGGCTACACCTTC
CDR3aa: CAWRVTGVNYGYTF

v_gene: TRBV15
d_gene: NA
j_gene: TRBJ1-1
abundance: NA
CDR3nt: TGTGCCACCAGCAGTCGTCGGGTGGGCACTGAAGCTTTCTTT
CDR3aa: CATSSRRVGTEAFF

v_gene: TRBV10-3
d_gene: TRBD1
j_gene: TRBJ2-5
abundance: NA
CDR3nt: TGTGCCATCAGTGTTGGGGACAGGGGAGAGACCCAGTACTTC
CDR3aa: CAISVGDRGETQYF

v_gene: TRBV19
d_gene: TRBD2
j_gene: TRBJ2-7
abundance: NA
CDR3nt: TGTGCCAGTAGTATACTAGCGGGCCTCCCCTACGAGCAGTACTTC
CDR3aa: CASSILAGLPYEQYF

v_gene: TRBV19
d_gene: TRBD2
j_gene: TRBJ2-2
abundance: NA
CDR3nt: TGTGCCAGTAGTAACCCCCCTTGGACTAGCGGGAGGGCCCTGAACACCGGGGAGCTGTTTTTT
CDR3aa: CASSNPPWTSGRALNTGELFF

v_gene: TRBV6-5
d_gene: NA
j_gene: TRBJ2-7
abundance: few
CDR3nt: TGTGCCAGCAGTTACCCCGGGACACACTACGAGCAGTACTTC
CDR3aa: CASSYPGTHYEQYF